The 32 T cell receptor beta chains below all came from one sample that was sequenced in a study of shared clonotypes between healthy human individuals. Libraries were prepared by immunoSEQ multiplex PCR; TCRdb keeps only in-frame clonotypes and omits some of them. This table holds around 2.5 million clones, 93% found once. Specimen: naive CD4+ T cells from PBMCs. Subset reported: CD45RA+ positively selected. The source is a man younger than 30 in good health. Some clones in this sample may be carry-over from other donors' samples.

The chain uses TRBV6-6 and TRBJ1-1, with D unresolved. The V gene's germline CDR1 is MNHNY and CDR2 SVGAGI (reference sequence). Trimming removed 2 bases from V and 5 bases from J, with 15 bases in between. The CDR3 covers 15 residues. The CDR3 region has the DNA TGTGCCAGCAGTTACGGGAGGTCCCGAACAACTGAAGCTTTCTTT. This encodes CASSYGRSRTTEAFF.

The sample holds one count of this clone. The chain joins TRBV6-4 to TRBJ1-2; 10 bases line up with TRBD1. Germline V gene lookup returns CDR1 MRHNA and CDR2 SNTAGT. V shed 0 bases and J 1 base; nucleotides not matched to a gene: 2. This CDR3 is built from 16 residues. The CDR3 coding sequence is TGTGCCAGCAGTGACTCCGGGACAGGGGTTAACTATGGCTACACCTTC. Protein sequence: CASSDSGTGVNYGYTF.

The gene calls are TRBV4-1 and TRBJ2-1, with 7 bases lining up with TRBD1. J gave up 3 bases and V 2 bases, and 7 bases lay outside the gene matches. Looked up from germline, CDR1 is MGHRA and CDR2 is YSYEKL. The CDR3 runs 16 residues. CDR3 residues: CASSQIGQGVYNEQFF. CDR3 DNA: TGCGCCAGCAGCCAAATCGGGCAGGGGGTCTACAATGAGCAGTTCTTC.

This clone was seen only once. V gene TRBV28 combines with J gene TRBJ2-3, with D maybe TRBD2 (5 bases). Germline lookup yields CDR1 MDHEN and CDR2 SYDVKM. This CDR3 spans 15 amino acids. With 6 bases removed from V and 5 bases from J, the gap between germline ends came to 18 bases. The CDR3 sequence is CASRPPGVLGDTQYF. The DNA for the CDR3 is TGTGCCAGCAGACCCCCCGGGGTGTTGGGAGATACGCAGTATTTT.

This clone was seen a single time. V is TRBV27 and J is TRBJ2-7; weak D call: TRBD2 (5 bases). V was cut by 5 bases and J by 6 bases, with 17 bases left in between. The CDR3 covers 14 residues. Germline V lookup: CDR1 MNHEY, CDR2 SMNVEV (reference sequence). The chain's CDR3 is CASSPTTSFGEQYF. CDR3 DNA: TGTGCCAGCAGTCCGACCACTAGTTTCGGCGAGCAGTACTTC.

J is TRBJ2-1 and V is TRBV10-3; no reliable D call. Germline lookup yields CDR1 ENHRY and CDR2 SYGVKD. The V end lost 7 bases, the J end lost 5 bases, and 15 bases lay between the germline ends. This CDR3 is built from 14 residues. The CDR3 spells CAIMKDGVNNEQFF. As DNA, the CDR3 is TGTGCCATCATGAAGGATGGGGTGAACAATGAGCAGTTCTTC.

The V and J genes are TRBV28 and TRBJ2-7, with 7 bases fitting TRBD1. The CDR3 has 14 residues. Unmatched junction bases numbered 8, after V lost 6 bases and J lost 3 bases. Germline lookup yields CDR1 MDHEN and CDR2 SYDVKM. This CDR3 is CASRERDSFYEQYF. Here the CDR3 DNA reads TGTGCCAGCAGGGAGAGGGACAGCTTCTACGAGCAGTACTTC.

This chain connects TRBV9 to TRBJ2-5; D possibly uses TRBD1 or TRBD2 (5 bases each). The length of the CDR3 is 16 residues. V was clipped by 3 bases and J by 5 bases, with 20 bases between them. CDR1 is SGDLS, CDR2 YYNGEE, per germline. CDR3: CASSEGSGTNPETQYF. For the CDR3, the DNA is TGTGCCAGCAGCGAGGGGTCAGGGACCAACCCGGAGACCCAGTACTTC.

DNA for the CDR3: TGTGCCAGCAGTGGGCGGGACGGCTACGAGCAGTACTTC. The encoded protein is CASSGRDGYEQYF. The chain carries TRBV6-1 and TRBJ2-7; tentatively, D is TRBD2 (6 bases). Germline CDR1 MNHNS, CDR2 SASEGT. V was pared by 4 bases and J by 3 bases, with 10 bases between. The CDR3 is made up of 13 amino acids.

Remarks on this clone: Other DNA sequences in the same sample also yield this CDR3. The V and J genes are TRBV29-1 and TRBJ2-6; 7 nucleotides line up with TRBD1. After removal of 4 bases from V and 2 bases from J, the junction contained 2 bases not matched to a gene. The CDR3 consists of 14 residues. Germline V gene data show CDR1 as SQVTM and CDR2 as ANQGSEA. Here the CDR3 DNA reads TGCAGCGTTGTAGGGGGCGCTGGGGCCAACGTCCTGACTTTC. This codes for CSVVGGAGANVLTF.

The chain uses TRBV28 and TRBJ2-2; TRBD1 agrees at 7 bases. The CDR3 loop spans 16 amino acids. V shed 3 bases and J 0 bases; nucleotides not matched to a gene: 4. Germline V gives CDR1 MDHEN, CDR2 SYDVKM. The CDR3 region is CASSFRDSANTGELFF. The CDR3, as DNA: TGTGCCAGCAGTTTCCGGGACAGCGCGAACACCGGGGAGCTGTTTTTT.

The V gene is TRBV11-2, the J gene TRBJ2-5, with 11 bases that match TRBD2. The CDR3 is made up of 16 amino acids. Germline values: CDR1 SGHAT, CDR2 FQNNGV. With 2 bases clipped from V and 5 bases from J, the junction kept 7 bases outside the gene matches. CDR3 nucleotides: TGTGCCAGCAGCTTAATTAGCGGGAGGGCCTATGAGACCCAGTACTTC. Translated, it gives CASSLISGRAYETQYF.

The genes are TRBV28 and TRBJ2-1; TRBD2 matches 10 bases. Germline values: CDR1 MDHEN, CDR2 SYDVKM. The CDR3 runs to 14 residues. The trim removed 4 bases at V and 11 bases at J, leaving 8 bases unmatched. This chain's CDR3 is CASSSSGRATKQFF. CDR3 nucleotides: TGTGCCAGCAGTTCTAGCGGGAGAGCCACTAAGCAGTTCTTC. Full variable domain (outside the CDR3, taken from reference TRBV28 and TRBJ2-1): DVKVTQSSRYLVKRTGEKVFLECVQDMDHENMFWYRQDPGLGLRLIYFSYDVKMKEKGDIPEGYSVSREKKERFSLILESASTNQTSMYLCASSSSGRATKQFFGPGTRLTVL.

The chain employs TRBV4-1 and TRBJ2-3; TRBD2 aligns across 7 bases. This CDR3 has 14 amino acids. V gave up 1 base and J gave up 3 bases; unmatched junction bases: 1. Germline V lookup: CDR1 MGHRA, CDR2 YSYEKL. CDR3 DNA sequence: TGCGCCAGCAGCCAAGTACTAGCGACAGATACGCAGTATTTT. Residues: CASSQVLATDTQYF.

This sequence joins TRBV7-3 and TRBJ2-7, with 7 positions matching TRBD2. Germline loops: CDR1 SGHTA, CDR2 FQGTGA. The CDR3 extends over 19 amino acids. V shed 4 bases, J shed 0 bases, and the junction held 18 bases outside the gene matches. The CDR3 region is CASSSPSGQTESSSYEQYF. CDR3 nucleotide sequence: TGTGCCAGCAGCTCCCCTAGCGGCCAGACGGAAAGCTCCTCCTACGAGCAGTACTTC.

The CDR3 reads CASSVVGGMVTEAFF. The CDR3 nucleotides are TGTGCCAGCAGCGTAGTAGGGGGAATGGTTACTGAAGCTTTCTTT. The gene calls are TRBV9 and TRBJ1-1, with D possibly matching TRBD1 (6 bases). CDR1 is SGDLS, CDR2 YYNGEE, per germline. This CDR3 has 15 residues. V was clipped by 0 bases and J by 5 bases, with 14 bases between them.

The chain links TRBV4-1 to TRBJ2-2; a weak D match, TRBD2 (5 bases). V lost 4 bases to trimming and J lost 2 bases, with 11 bases between them. The CDR3 runs 15 residues. Germline V gives CDR1 MGHRA, CDR2 YSYEKL. CDR3 region: CASSPFGGNTGELFF. CDR3 coding DNA: TGCGCCAGCAGCCCTTTCGGAGGCAACACCGGGGAGCTGTTTTTT.

The chain recombines TRBV5-5 with TRBJ2-1; 9 bases align to TRBD2. This CDR3 contains 15 residues. CDR1 SGHKS and CDR2 YYEKEE come from the germline V gene (reference sequence). J lost 6 bases, V lost 1 base, and 5 bases had no gene match. The CDR3 DNA sequence: TGTGCCAGCAGCTTGCGGCTAGCGGGGATCAATGAGCAGTTCTTC. Amino acids: CASSLRLAGINEQFF.

This sequence joins TRBV1 and TRBJ2-1; the table names TRBD1, a call not compared with the DNA. TRBV1 is recorded as a pseudogene. The CDR3 loop spans 18 amino acids. CDR3 amino acids: CTSSQTLTGAGSYNEQFF. The CDR3 region has the DNA TGCACCAGCAGCCAAACCCTTACAGGGGCCGGATCCTACAATGAGCAGTTCTTC.

The chain links TRBV2 to TRBJ2-7; TRBD2 is a possible D gene (5 bases). V lost 6 bases and J lost 6, with 12 bases in between. This CDR3 is built from 12 residues. Germline V gene data show CDR1 as SNHLY and CDR2 as FYNNEI. CDR3: CASRYTRAEQYF. Written as DNA, the CDR3 is TGTGCCAGCAGATACACTAGAGCCGAGCAGTACTTC.

This clone came up a few times. Other DNA sequences in this sample translate to the same CDR3. The chain combines TRBV19 with TRBJ2-2, with 8 bases lining up with TRBD1. The junction had 1 base not matched to a gene; V was cut back by 3 bases and J by 4 bases. Germline V gene sequence: CDR1 LNHDA, CDR2 SQIVND (reference sequence). The CDR3 is made up of 14 amino acids. The CDR3 loop is CASSIRGRTGELFF. In DNA, the CDR3 is TGTGCCAGTAGTATCAGGGGGCGCACCGGGGAGCTGTTTTTT.

The J gene is TRBJ1-2, the V gene TRBV6-6; 9 nucleotides agree with TRBD1. The CDR3 contains 15 residues. Germline lookup yields CDR1 MNHNY and CDR2 SVGAGI (reference sequence). J was trimmed by 1 base and V by 6 bases; bases with no gene match: 6. Here the CDR3 DNA reads TGTGCCAGCAGCGATCCGGGACAGGGTAACTATGGCTACACCTTC. Its protein is CASSDPGQGNYGYTF.

The gene calls are TRBV6-5 and TRBJ2-7; no clear D. The V gene lost 5 bases and the J gene lost 3 bases, with 11 bases spanning the gap. Germline-derived CDR1 and CDR2 are MNHEY and SVGAGI. This CDR3 region has 13 residues. This CDR3 is CASSTHVNYEQYF. The CDR3 nucleotides read TGTGCCAGCAGTACACATGTAAACTACGAGCAGTACTTC.

The CDR3 loop reads CASSALRQGSYEQYF. The DNA for the CDR3 is TGTGCCAGTAGTGCCCTAAGGCAGGGGAGCTACGAGCAGTACTTC. This sequence joins TRBV19 and TRBJ2-7; a weak D match, TRBD1 (6 bases). This CDR3 region has 15 residues. CDR1 and CDR2 from the germline V gene are LNHDA and SQIVND (reference sequence). Trimming pared 5 bases from V and 3 bases from J, leaving 17 bases between.

The chain links TRBV10-2 to TRBJ2-1; D possibly corresponds to TRBD1 (7 bases). The CDR3 is 15 residues long. CDR1 is WSHSY and CDR2 is SAAADI in the germline V gene. V lost 7 bases to trimming and J lost 0 bases, with 13 bases between them. The DNA of the CDR3 is TGCGCCAGCAAATCAGGGGGAGGCTCCTACAATGAGCAGTTCTTC. This translates into CASKSGGGSYNEQFF.

The rearrangement links TRBV5-6 to TRBJ2-2, with no clear D. CDR1 is SGHDT and CDR2 is YYEEEE in the germline V gene. The CDR3 extends over 17 amino acids. Deletions cut 2 bases from V and 3 bases from J, with 17 bases between. CDR3 coding DNA: TGTGCCAGCAGCTTCAGGCGTGTGCGTTTAGACACCGGGGAGCTGTTTTTT. It translates to CASSFRRVRLDTGELFF.

The genes are TRBV7-2 and TRBJ2-7; D perhaps matches TRBD1 (6 bases). Germline CDR1 is SGHTA and CDR2 is FQGNSA. V shed 6 bases and J shed 4 bases, with 13 bases lying between them. This CDR3 contains 13 residues. CDR3 in DNA: TGTGCCAGCAGTCGGGACATCCCGTACGAGCAGTACTTC. This sequence encodes CASSRDIPYEQYF.

The J gene is TRBJ1-1, the V gene TRBV7-8; no reliable D call. V gave up 4 bases and J gave up 5 bases, with 14 bases separating them. The CDR3 length is 14 residues. Germline V gene sequence: CDR1 SGHVS, CDR2 FQNEAQ. The CDR3 sequence is CASSSYLGETEAFF. The CDR3 DNA sequence: TGTGCCAGCAGCTCCTACCTCGGGGAGACTGAAGCTTTCTTT. The complete variable domain, with remaining parts taken from reference TRBV7-8 and TRBJ1-1, reads GAGVSQSPRYKVAKRGQDVALRCDPISGHVSLFWYQQALGQGPEFLTYFQNEAQLDKSGLPSDRFFAERPEGSVSTLKIQRTQQEDSAVYLCASSSYLGETEAFFGQGTRLTVV.

With regard to this clone: Other DNA sequences in the same sample also yield this CDR3. This chain links TRBV7-9 with TRBJ1-1, with D unresolved. Germline CDR1 and CDR2: SEHNR and FQNEAQ (reference sequence). CDR3 length: 13 amino acids. With 3 bases removed from V and 1 base from J, the gap between germline ends came to 6 bases. The CDR3: CASSLTPNTEAFF. The DNA for the CDR3 is TGTGCCAGCAGCTTGACACCGAACACTGAAGCTTTCTTT.

CDR3 residues: CASSSRGGITDTQYF. Written as DNA, the CDR3 is TGTGCCAGCAGCTCCCGGGGAGGGATCACAGATACGCAGTATTTT. V usage is TRBV9 and J usage is TRBJ2-3, with TRBD2 matching 7 bases. The junction had 7 bases not matched to a gene; V was cut back by 4 bases and J by 2 bases. The CDR3 totals 15 residues. In germline, CDR1 is SGDLS, CDR2 YYNGEE.

This clone was observed once. CDR3 residues: CASTTPGGAETQYF. As DNA, the CDR3 is TGTGCCAGCACCACCCCGGGGGGCGCCGAGACCCAGTACTTC. V usage is TRBV28 and J usage is TRBJ2-5; possible D gene TRBD2, 7 bases. Trimming removed 7 bases from V and 5 bases from J, with 17 bases in between. The CDR3 extends over 14 amino acids. Germline values: CDR1 MDHEN, CDR2 SYDVKM.

For this clone: Germline and junction disagree at one end, which may indicate a read error. V and J are TRBV4-1 and TRBJ2-1; D assignment may be TRBD1 or TRBD2 (6 bases each). The CDR3 runs to 14 residues. The V gene's germline CDR1 is MGHRA and CDR2 YSYEKL. DNA of the CDR3: TGCGCCAGCAGCCAAGGTGGCCAGGGGCAAGGGGGGATCTTC. It yields the protein CASSQGGQGQGGIF.